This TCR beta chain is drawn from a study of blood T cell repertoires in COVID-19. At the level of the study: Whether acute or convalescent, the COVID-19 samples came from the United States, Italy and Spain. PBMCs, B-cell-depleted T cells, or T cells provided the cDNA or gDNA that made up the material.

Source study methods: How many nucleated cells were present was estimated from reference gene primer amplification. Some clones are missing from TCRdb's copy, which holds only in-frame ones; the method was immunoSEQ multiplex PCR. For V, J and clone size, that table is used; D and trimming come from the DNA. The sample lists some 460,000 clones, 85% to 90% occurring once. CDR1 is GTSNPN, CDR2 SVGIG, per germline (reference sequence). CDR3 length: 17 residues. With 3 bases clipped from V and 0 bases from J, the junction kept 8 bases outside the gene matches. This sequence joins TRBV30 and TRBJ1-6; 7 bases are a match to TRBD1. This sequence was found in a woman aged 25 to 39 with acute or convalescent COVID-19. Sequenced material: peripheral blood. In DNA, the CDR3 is TGTGCCTGGAGCTTGGGACAGTTAAACTCCTATAATTCACCCCTCCACTTT. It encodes CAWSLGQLNSYNSPLHF.